These 22 T cell receptor beta chains were all obtained from the same sample, sequenced in a study of beta chain features in type 1 diabetes. What was sequenced were expressed TCRB transcripts, since all of the isolated RNA had been reverse transcribed. Profiled with immunoSEQ multiplex PCR; TCRdb holds only in-frame clones, not every one. The profile shows 140,000 to 150,000 clones, around 13% of them singletons. Overall study findings and caveats: Type 1 diabetes patients had moderately but significantly shorter TCRB CDR3s in all four CD4+ subsets.

The antigens for these receptors are not known. Sequencing was done on a sample of central memory CD4+ T cells from blood. All receptors come from a man between 18 and 35 years old with type 1 diabetes.

The rearrangement uses TRBV10-3 and TRBJ2-5; 8 bases map to TRBD2. Germline CDR1 ENHRY, CDR2 SYGVKD. With V trimmed by 4 bases and J by 2 bases, 3 bases remained unmatched. There are 14 residues in the CDR3. The DNA for the CDR3 is TGTGCCATCAGTGGGTTAGCGGGGCAAGAGACCCAGTACTTC. It is translated as CAISGLAGQETQYF.

This chain connects TRBV13 to TRBJ2-1; no clear D. This CDR3 region has 16 residues. V lost 4 bases and J 0 bases, leaving 13 bases between the germline ends. Germline V lookup: CDR1 PRHDT, CDR2 FYEKMQ (reference sequence). CDR3 protein: CASSYLPNLSYNEQFF. CDR3 sequence (DNA): TGTGCCAGCAGCTACTTACCTAACCTCTCCTACAATGAGCAGTTCTTC.

There are a few counts of this clone. This sequence joins TRBV5-1 and TRBJ2-5; 7 bases agree with TRBD1. This CDR3 is 14 amino acids long. V shed 5 bases, J shed 7 bases, and the junction held 11 bases outside the gene matches. Germline lookup yields CDR1 SGHRS and CDR2 YFSETQ. Written as DNA, the CDR3 is TGCGCCAGCAGTCCCGGACAGGTTGCAGGGACCCAGTACTTC. Amino acids: CASSPGQVAGTQYF. Based on the CDR3 plus reference TRBV5-1 and TRBJ2-5, the full variable domain is KAGVTQTPRYLIKTRGQQVTLSCSPISGHRSVSWYQQTPGQGLQFLFEYFSETQRNKGNFPGRFSGRQFSNSRSEMNVSTLELGDSALYLCASSPGQVAGTQYFGPGTRLLVL.

The chain combines TRBV10-3 with TRBJ1-6, with 8 bases identical to TRBD1. Germline CDR1 and CDR2: ENHRY and SYGVKD. There are 14 residues in the CDR3. Germline trimming cut 6 bases from V and 7 bases from J; bases unmatched to any gene: 5. CDR3 nucleotides: TGTGCCATCAGCCCACAGGGGGGGAATTCACCCCTCCACTTT. As protein: CAISPQGGNSPLHF.

The V and J genes are TRBV7-2 and TRBJ1-3; D is undetermined. CDR1 and CDR2 from the germline V gene are SGHTA and FQGNSA. This CDR3 contains 12 residues. V dropped 4 bases and J dropped 8 bases, with 9 bases sitting between them. CDR3 sequence reads: CASSSRLYTIYF. CDR3 DNA sequence: TGTGCCAGCAGCTCCAGACTATACACCATATATTTT. The entire variable domain, with the rest obtained from reference TRBV7-2 and TRBJ1-3, is as follows: GAGVSQSPSNKVTEKGKDVELRCDPISGHTALYWYRQSLGQGLEFLIYFQGNSAPDKSGLPSDRFSAERTGGSVSTLTIQRTQQEDSAVYLCASSSRLYTIYFGEGSWLTVV.

This chain connects TRBV5-1 to TRBJ2-7, with a weak D call TRBD2 (5 bases). The CDR3 is 14 residues long. The V and J ends lost 3 bases and 5 bases respectively, with 15 bases between them. Germline values: CDR1 SGHRS, CDR2 YFSETQ. The CDR3 sequence is CASSSRGPSNEQYF. For the CDR3, the DNA is TGCGCCAGCAGCTCTCGAGGGCCTTCCAACGAGCAGTACTTC.

This clone was recorded a few times. The V gene is TRBV28, the J gene TRBJ2-7; 7 bases line up with TRBD1. CDR1 and CDR2 from the germline V gene are MDHEN and SYDVKM. Trimming at V came to 5 bases and at J to 2 bases, leaving 9 bases not matched to a gene. This CDR3 has 15 amino acids. CDR3 DNA sequence: TGTGCCAGCAGTCCCGGGACAGCCGGGACCTACGAGCAGTACTTC. It is translated as CASSPGTAGTYEQYF.

This clone was seen a handful of times. The gene calls are TRBV6-6 and TRBJ2-3; 7 bases match TRBD2. The junction had 12 bases not matched to a gene; V was cut back by 8 bases and J by 1 base. Germline CDR1 MNHNY, CDR2 SVGAGI (reference sequence). The CDR3 totals 16 residues. Here the CDR3 reads CASGRKTSLGTDTQYF. CDR3 in DNA: TGTGCCAGCGGGCGGAAGACTAGCTTGGGCACAGATACGCAGTATTTT.

In this sample, this clone turned up a few times. The J gene is TRBJ1-1, the V gene TRBV19; a weak D match, TRBD1 (5 bases). CDR1 LNHDA and CDR2 SQIVND come from the germline V gene (reference sequence). The CDR3 loop spans 13 amino acids. Trimming removed 7 bases from V and 1 base from J, with 10 bases in between. The CDR3 is CASNGQSNTEAFF. CDR3 DNA: TGTGCCAGTAACGGACAATCGAACACTGAAGCTTTCTTT.

This clone was seen a few times. The V gene is TRBV11-2, the J gene TRBJ2-6; no reliable D call. Germline V CDR1 and CDR2: SGHAT, FQNNGV. There are 15 residues in the CDR3. V lost 0 bases, J lost 0 bases, and 3 bases lay in between. CDR3 protein: CASSLDSSGANVLTF. The CDR3 nucleotides are TGTGCCAGCAGCTTAGACAGCTCTGGGGCCAACGTCCTGACTTTC. Variable domain in full (rest from reference TRBV11-2 and TRBJ2-6): EAGVAQSPRYKIIEKRQSVAFWCNPISGHATLYWYQQILGQGPKLLIQFQNNGVVDDSQLPKDRFSAERLKGVDSTLKIQPAKLEDSAVYLCASSLDSSGANVLTFGAGSRLTVL.

This clone was counted only a few times. The V call is TRBV6-1, the J call TRBJ2-1, with 10 bases identical to TRBD2. This CDR3 contains 17 residues. Trimming took 3 bases from V and 5 from J; bases not matched to a gene: 10. Germline CDR1 MNHNS, CDR2 SASEGT. The CDR3 DNA follows: TGTGCCAGCAGTGAGCGTAAACGGCTAGCGGGAGACAATGAGCAGTTCTTC. Translation: CASSERKRLAGDNEQFF.

A single count supports this clone. The V gene is TRBV6-1, the J gene TRBJ2-5, with TRBD2 matching 8 bases. Germline values: CDR1 MNHNS, CDR2 SASEGT. The ends lost 2 bases at V and 5 bases at J; junction bases unmatched: 7. This CDR3 contains 15 residues. CDR3 residues: CASSEMWRGVETQYF. In DNA, the CDR3 is TGTGCCAGCAGTGAAATGTGGCGGGGGGTGGAGACCCAGTACTTC.

This clone came up a few times. The chain links TRBV30 to TRBJ2-6; no clear D gene. The length of the CDR3 is 14 residues. The germline V and J ends were trimmed by 3 bases and 2 bases, with 8 bases remaining between them. Germline V gives CDR1 GTSNPN, CDR2 SVGIG (reference sequence). CDR3 sequence: CAWRGSAGANVLTF. Written as DNA, the CDR3 is TGTGCCTGGAGGGGATCCGCTGGGGCCAACGTCCTGACTTTC.

The chain combines TRBV6-6 with TRBJ2-3; TRBD1 agrees at 9 bases. Germline V gene sequence: CDR1 MNHNY, CDR2 SVGAGI (reference sequence). With 5 bases clipped from V and 5 bases from J, the junction kept 2 bases outside the gene matches. The CDR3 spans 13 residues. The CDR3 reads CASSTGGIDTQYF. In nucleotides, the CDR3 is TGTGCCAGCAGTACAGGGGGCATAGATACGCAGTATTTT.

V and J are TRBV6-6 and TRBJ1-1; D is unresolved. The CDR3 totals 13 residues. The germline V and J ends were trimmed by 6 bases and 1 base, with 9 bases remaining between them. CDR1 is MNHNY, CDR2 SVGAGI, per germline (reference sequence). The CDR3 DNA follows: TGTGCCAGCAGCTTCGGGTCGAACACTGAAGCTTTCTTT. It codes for CASSFGSNTEAFF.

In its sample, this clone was seen many times. The chain is built from TRBV9 and TRBJ2-6, with 7 positions matching TRBD1. Trimming at V came to 4 bases and at J to 8 bases, leaving 6 bases not matched to a gene. Germline lookup yields CDR1 SGDLS and CDR2 YYNGEE. The CDR3 covers 14 residues. CDR3 sequence: CASSPRQGTNVLTF. The CDR3 DNA follows: TGTGCCAGCAGCCCCCGACAGGGTACCAACGTCCTGACTTTC. Full variable domain (missing parts from reference TRBV9 and TRBJ2-6): DSGVTQTPKHLITATGQRVTLRCSPRSGDLSVYWYQQSLDQGLQFLIQYYNGEERAKGNILERFSAQQFPDLHSELNLSSLELGDSALYFCASSPRQGTNVLTFGAGSRLTVL.

This clone was seen only a few times. The rearrangement uses TRBV6-6 and TRBJ2-2; D is ambiguous. Deletions cut 2 bases from V and 2 bases from J, with 12 bases between. Germline-derived CDR1 and CDR2 are MNHNY and SVGAGI (reference sequence). The CDR3 contains 16 residues. CDR3 nucleotide sequence: TGTGCCAGCAGTTACACGGCTCCCAGAAACACCGGGGAGCTGTTTTTT. This sequence encodes CASSYTAPRNTGELFF.

The chain recombines TRBV6-1 with TRBJ2-3; TRBD1 or TRBD2 may be the D gene (5 bases each). CDR1 is MNHNS, CDR2 SASEGT, per germline. The CDR3 spans 14 residues. As DNA, the CDR3 is TGTGCAGCCGAGGGTGGCAGGGCAGGAGATACGCAGTATTTT. Its protein product is CAAEGGRAGDTQYF.

This chain uses TRBV10-3 with TRBJ1-1; D remains ambiguous. This CDR3 is built from 15 residues. Trimming removed 4 bases at V and 1 base at J, with 13 bases between. The germline V gene encodes CDR1 ENHRY and CDR2 SYGVKD. The CDR3 loop is CAISGGNSKNTEAFF. The CDR3 bases are TGTGCCATCAGTGGAGGTAACAGCAAGAACACTGAAGCTTTCTTT.

This clone was seen once. The chain uses TRBV5-1 and TRBJ2-1; the D gene is possibly TRBD2 (5 bases). Germline V gives CDR1 SGHRS, CDR2 YFSETQ. CDR3 length equals 13 residues. Trimming took off 1 base at V and 12 bases at J, with 14 bases between the two ends. Written as DNA, the CDR3 is TGCGCCAGCAGCTTGACCGGAGGCGGCGGGCAGTTCTTC. Protein product: CASSLTGGGGQFF.

The chain employs TRBV5-1 and TRBJ2-7; D might be TRBD1 (6 bases). Trimming stripped 4 bases from V and 1 base from J, with 15 bases between. CDR1 is SGHRS, CDR2 YFSETQ, per germline. This CDR3 comprises 15 residues. The DNA for the CDR3 is TGCGCCAGCAGCCCGACAGGAAAAACTTCCTACGAGCAGTACTTC. Translated: CASSPTGKTSYEQYF.

A few counts support this clone. The genes are TRBV7-8 and TRBJ2-7; 7 bases map to TRBD1. Germline assignment: CDR1 SGHVS and CDR2 FQNEAQ. This CDR3 has 15 amino acids. The junction had 9 bases not matched to a gene; V was cut back by 2 bases and J by 5 bases. CDR3 in amino acids: CASSLSLEQGNEQYF. The DNA of the CDR3 is TGTGCCAGCAGCTTAAGTCTGGAACAGGGGAACGAGCAGTACTTC.